This TCR beta chain emerged from a study of molecular identifiers for immune sequencing clone quantification. The authors sorted naive CD8 T cells as CD8+CD4-CCR7+CD45RA+. Notes on this clonotype: The antigen remains unidentified.

This CDR3 is built from 18 residues. The V segment lost 4 bases and the J segment 2 bases; nucleotides outside the gene matches: 11. Methods described previously, with TCR primers listed, were used for bulk TCR libraries. TCRdb independently ran MiXCR on the PCR reads; one entry per CDR3 protein. This table has about 630,000 distinct CDR3 sequences, 25% appearing once. Study results and caveats: For effector cells, clones above 20 RNA copies held over 97% of molecules; for naive cells, under 1%.

The V and J genes are TRBV12-3 or TRBV12-4 and TRBJ2-6; 7 bases align to TRBD1. Sequenced: naive CD8+ T cells from blood, with Jurkat cell RNA spiked in. Subset denoted: FACS-sorted CD8+CD4-CCR7+CD45RA+ naive T cells. The TCR sequence derives from a human donor in good health. Some libraries in this study had Jurkat cell RNA spiked in. CDR3 nucleotides: TGTGCCAGCAGTTCTTGGTCGGCTGACAGGGCTGGGGCCAACGTCCTGACTTTC. It is translated as CASSSWSADRAGANVLTF.